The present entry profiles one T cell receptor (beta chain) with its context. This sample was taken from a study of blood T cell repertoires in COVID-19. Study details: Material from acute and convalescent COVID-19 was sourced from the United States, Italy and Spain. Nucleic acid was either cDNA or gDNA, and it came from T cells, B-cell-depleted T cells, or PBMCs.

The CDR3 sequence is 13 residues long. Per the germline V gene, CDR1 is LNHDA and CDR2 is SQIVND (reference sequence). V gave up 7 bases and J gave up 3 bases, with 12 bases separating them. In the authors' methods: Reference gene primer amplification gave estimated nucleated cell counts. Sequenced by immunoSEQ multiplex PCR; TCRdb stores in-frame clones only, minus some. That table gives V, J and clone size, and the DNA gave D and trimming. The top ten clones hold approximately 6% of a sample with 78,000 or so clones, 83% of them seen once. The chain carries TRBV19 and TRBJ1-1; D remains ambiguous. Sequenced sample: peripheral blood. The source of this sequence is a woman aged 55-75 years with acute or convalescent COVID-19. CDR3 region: CASTLSQDTEAFF. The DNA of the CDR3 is TGTGCCAGTACCCTCTCTCAGGACACTGAAGCTTTCTTT.